This T cell receptor beta chain is drawn from a study of CD8 T cell repertoires and HIV-1 epitope variants. Study at large: Controls were a CMV, EBV and flu pool, Ebola AY9, and no peptide. An uncultured baseline aliquot held 1M T cells. Tested: three Gag epitope families, Nef HW9 and YT9.

Regarding this clone: The antigen remains undetermined.

Germline assignment: CDR1 PRHDT and CDR2 FYEKMQ (reference sequence). This CDR3 comprises 20 residues. V was pared by 0 bases and J by 0 bases, with 9 bases of the junction left unmatched. Sequencing used immunoSEQ multiplex PCR; TCRdb keeps in-frame clones, though not all of them. Seen here are about 4,700 clones, about three fifths observed once, and the top ten hold 44%. Input material: cultured CD8+ T cells derived from PBMCs. This sequence was found in a male donor with HIV. The chain joins TRBV13 to TRBJ2-1, with 12 bases fitting TRBD2. CDR3 DNA sequence: TGTGCCAGCAGCTTAGGTGAAGGGTCTAGCGGGAGGGTCTCCTACAATGAGCAGTTCTTC. Its translation is CASSLGEGSSGRVSYNEQFF.